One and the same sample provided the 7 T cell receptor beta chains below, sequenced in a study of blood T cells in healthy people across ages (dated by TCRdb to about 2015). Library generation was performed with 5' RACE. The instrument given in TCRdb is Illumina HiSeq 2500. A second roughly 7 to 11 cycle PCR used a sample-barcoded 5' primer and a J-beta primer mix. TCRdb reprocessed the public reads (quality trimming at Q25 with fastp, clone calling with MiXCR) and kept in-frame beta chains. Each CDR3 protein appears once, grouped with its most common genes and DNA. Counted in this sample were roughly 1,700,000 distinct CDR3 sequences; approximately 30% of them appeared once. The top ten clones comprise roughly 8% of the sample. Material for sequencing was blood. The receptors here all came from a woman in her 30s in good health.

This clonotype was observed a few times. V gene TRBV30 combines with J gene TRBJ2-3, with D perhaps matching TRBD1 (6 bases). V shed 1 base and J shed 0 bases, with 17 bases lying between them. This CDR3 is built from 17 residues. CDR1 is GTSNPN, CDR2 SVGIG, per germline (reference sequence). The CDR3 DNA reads TGTGCCTGGAGTGGACCCGGGACACGGGATAGCACAGATACGCAGTATTTT. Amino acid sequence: CAWSGPGTRDSTDTQYF.

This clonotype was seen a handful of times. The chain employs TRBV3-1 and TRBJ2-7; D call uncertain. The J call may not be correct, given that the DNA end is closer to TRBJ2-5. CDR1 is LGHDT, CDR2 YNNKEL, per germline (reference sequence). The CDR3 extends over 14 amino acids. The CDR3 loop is CASSQGWAGETQYF. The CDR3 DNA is TGTGCCAGCAGCCAAGGTTGGGCAGGAGAGACCCAGTACTTC.

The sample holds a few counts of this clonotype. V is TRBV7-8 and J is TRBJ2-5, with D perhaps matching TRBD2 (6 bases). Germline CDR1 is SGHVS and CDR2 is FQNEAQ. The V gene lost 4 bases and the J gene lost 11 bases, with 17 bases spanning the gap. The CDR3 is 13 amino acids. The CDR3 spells CASSSSVADEQYF. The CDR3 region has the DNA TGTGCCAGCAGCTCGAGCGTAGCGGATGAGCAGTACTTC.

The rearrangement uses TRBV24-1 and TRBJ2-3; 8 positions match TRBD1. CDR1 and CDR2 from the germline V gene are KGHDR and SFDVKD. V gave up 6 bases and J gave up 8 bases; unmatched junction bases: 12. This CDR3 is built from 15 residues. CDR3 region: CATSSQGVPPGTQYF. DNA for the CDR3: TGTGCCACCAGTTCACAGGGGGTTCCTCCAGGTACGCAGTATTTT.

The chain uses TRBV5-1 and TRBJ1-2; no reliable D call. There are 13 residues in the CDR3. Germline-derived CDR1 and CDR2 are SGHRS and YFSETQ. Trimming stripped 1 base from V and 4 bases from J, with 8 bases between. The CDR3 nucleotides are TGCGCCAGCAGCTTGCCAGTGGTCTATGGCTACACCTTC. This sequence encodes CASSLPVVYGYTF.

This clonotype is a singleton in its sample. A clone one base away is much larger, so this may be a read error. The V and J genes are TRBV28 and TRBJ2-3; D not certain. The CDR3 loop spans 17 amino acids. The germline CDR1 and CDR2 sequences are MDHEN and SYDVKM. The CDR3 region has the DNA TGTGCCAGCAGTTCTTCCCCAGAGAGTGTTAGCACAGATGCGCAGTATTTT. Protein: CASSSSPESVSTDAQYF.

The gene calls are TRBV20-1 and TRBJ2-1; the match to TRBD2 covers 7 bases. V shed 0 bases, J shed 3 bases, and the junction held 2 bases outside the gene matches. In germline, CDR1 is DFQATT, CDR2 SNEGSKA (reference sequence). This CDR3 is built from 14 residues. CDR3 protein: CSAREASGYNEQFF. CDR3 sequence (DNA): TGCAGTGCTAGAGAGGCTAGCGGCTACAATGAGCAGTTCTTC.